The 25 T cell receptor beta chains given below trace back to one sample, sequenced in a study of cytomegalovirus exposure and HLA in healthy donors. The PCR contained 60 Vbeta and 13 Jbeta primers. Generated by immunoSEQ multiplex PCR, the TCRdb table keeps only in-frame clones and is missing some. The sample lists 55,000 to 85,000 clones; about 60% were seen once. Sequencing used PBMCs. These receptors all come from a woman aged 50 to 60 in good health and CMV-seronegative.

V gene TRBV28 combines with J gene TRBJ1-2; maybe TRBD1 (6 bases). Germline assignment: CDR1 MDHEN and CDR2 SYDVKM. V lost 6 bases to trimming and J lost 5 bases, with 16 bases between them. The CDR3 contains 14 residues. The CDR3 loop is CASRVEPQGYGYTF. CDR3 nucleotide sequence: TGTGCCAGCAGGGTGGAACCTCAGGGGTATGGCTACACCTTC.

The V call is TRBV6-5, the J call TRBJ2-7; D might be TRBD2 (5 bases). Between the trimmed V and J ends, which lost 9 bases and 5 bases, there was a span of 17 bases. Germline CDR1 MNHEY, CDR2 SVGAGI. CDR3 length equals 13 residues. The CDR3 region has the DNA TGTGCCAGTATGTACTCGGGGTCCCACGAGCAGTACTTC. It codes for CASMYSGSHEQYF.

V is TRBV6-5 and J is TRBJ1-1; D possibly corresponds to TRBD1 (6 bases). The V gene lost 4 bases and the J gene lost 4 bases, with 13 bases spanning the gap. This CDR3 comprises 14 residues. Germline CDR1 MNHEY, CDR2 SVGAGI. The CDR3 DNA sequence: TGTGCCAGCAGTTCGACAGGCATCGCCACTGAAGCTTTCTTT. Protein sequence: CASSSTGIATEAFF.

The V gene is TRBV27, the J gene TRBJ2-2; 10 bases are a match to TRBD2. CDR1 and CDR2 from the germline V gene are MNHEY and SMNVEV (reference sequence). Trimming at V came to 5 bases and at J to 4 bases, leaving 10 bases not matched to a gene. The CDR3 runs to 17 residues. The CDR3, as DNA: TGTGCCAGCAGTCCTAGCGGGAGAAGCGAAAGCACCGGGGAGCTGTTTTTT. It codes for CASSPSGRSESTGELFF.

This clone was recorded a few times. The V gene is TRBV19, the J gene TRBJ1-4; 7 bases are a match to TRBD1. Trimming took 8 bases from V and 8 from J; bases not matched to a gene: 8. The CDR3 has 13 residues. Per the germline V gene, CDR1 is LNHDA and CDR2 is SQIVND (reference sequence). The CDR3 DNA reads TGTGCCAGTGGAAACAGGGGAGGAGAAAAACTGTTTTTT. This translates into CASGNRGGEKLFF.

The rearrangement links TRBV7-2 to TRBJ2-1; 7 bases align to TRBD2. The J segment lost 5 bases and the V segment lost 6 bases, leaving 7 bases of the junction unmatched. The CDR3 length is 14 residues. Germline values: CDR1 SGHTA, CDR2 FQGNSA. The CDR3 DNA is TGTGCCAGCAGAGGGCCCGGGAGGAACAATGAGCAGTTCTTC. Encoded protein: CASRGPGRNNEQFF.

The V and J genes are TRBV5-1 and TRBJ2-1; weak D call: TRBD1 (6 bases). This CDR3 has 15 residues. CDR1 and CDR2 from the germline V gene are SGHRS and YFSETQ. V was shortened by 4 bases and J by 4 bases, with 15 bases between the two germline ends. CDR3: CASSTGTFAYNEQFF. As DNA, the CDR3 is TGCGCCAGCAGCACCGGGACATTCGCTTACAATGAGCAGTTCTTC. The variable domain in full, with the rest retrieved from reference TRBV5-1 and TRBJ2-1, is KAGVTQTPRYLIKTRGQQVTLSCSPISGHRSVSWYQQTPGQGLQFLFEYFSETQRNKGNFPGRFSGRQFSNSRSEMNVSTLELGDSALYLCASSTGTFAYNEQFFGPGTRLTVL.

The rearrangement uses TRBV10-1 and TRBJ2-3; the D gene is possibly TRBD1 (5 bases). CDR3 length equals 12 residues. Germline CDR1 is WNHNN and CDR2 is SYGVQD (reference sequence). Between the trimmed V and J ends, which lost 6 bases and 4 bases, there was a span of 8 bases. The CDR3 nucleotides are TGCGCCAGCAGCTTAGGGGCAGATACGCAGTATTTT. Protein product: CASSLGADTQYF.

The CDR3 region is CASSQRPSGNEQFF. The CDR3, as DNA: TGCGCCAGCAGCCAGCGCCCTAGCGGGAATGAGCAGTTCTTC. J is TRBJ2-1 and V is TRBV4-3; TRBD2 aligns across 8 bases. In germline, CDR1 is LGHNA, CDR2 YSLEER. This CDR3 contains 14 residues. Germline trimming cut 3 bases from V and 7 bases from J; bases unmatched to any gene: 5.

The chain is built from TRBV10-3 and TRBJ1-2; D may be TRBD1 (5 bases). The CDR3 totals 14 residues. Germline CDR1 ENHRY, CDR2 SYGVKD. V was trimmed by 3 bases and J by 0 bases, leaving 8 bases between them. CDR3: CAISEQASNYGYTF. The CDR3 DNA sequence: TGTGCCATCAGTGAACAGGCGTCTAACTATGGCTACACCTTC.

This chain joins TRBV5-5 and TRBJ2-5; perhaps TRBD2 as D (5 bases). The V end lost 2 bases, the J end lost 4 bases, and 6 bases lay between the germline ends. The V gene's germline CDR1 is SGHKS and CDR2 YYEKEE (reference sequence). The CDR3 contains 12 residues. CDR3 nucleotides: TGTGCCAGCAGCTTTCTAGCAGAGACCCAGTACTTC. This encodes CASSFLAETQYF.

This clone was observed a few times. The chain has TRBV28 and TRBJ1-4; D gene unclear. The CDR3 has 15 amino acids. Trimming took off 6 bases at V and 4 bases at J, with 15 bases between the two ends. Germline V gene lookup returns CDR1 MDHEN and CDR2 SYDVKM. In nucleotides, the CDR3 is TGTGCCAGCAGCCCCCCGGCGGGAAATAATGAAAAACTGTTTTTT. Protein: CASSPPAGNNEKLFF.

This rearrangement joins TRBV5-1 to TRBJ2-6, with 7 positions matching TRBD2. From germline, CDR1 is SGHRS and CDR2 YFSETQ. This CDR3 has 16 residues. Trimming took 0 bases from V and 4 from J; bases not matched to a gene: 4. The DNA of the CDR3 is TGCGCCAGCAGCTTGGCTGCGGGGGTCGGGGCCAACGTCCTGACTTTC. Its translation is CASSLAAGVGANVLTF.

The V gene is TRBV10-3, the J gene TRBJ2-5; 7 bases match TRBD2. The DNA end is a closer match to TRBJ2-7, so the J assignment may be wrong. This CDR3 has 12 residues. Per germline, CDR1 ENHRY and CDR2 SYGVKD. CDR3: CAIGRVQGEQYF. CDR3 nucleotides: TGTGCCATCGGGAGGGTTCAGGGCGAGCAGTACTTC.

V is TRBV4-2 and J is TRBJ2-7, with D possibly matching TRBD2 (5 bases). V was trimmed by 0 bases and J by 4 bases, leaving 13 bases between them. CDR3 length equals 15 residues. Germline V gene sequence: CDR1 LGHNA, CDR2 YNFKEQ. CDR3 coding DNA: TGTGCCAGCAGCCAAGAGGTCTCGGGGTGGTACGAGCAGTACTTC. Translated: CASSQEVSGWYEQYF.

CDR3 nucleotide sequence: TGTGCCAGCAGTTACCTCGGGACACAAGAAACCTATAATTCACCCCTCCACTTT. Translating gives CASSYLGTQETYNSPLHF. The genes are TRBV6-7 and TRBJ1-6, with D possibly TRBD1 on 6 matching bases. TRBV6-7 has ORF status, its function being uncertain. The ends were cut back, 2 bases at V and 2 bases at J, with 16 bases in the middle. CDR3 size: 18 residues.

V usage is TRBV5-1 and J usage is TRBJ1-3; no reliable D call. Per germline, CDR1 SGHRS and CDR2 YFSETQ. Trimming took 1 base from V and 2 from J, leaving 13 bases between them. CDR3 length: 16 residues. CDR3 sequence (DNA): TGCGCCAGCAGCTTGAGCAACCCGGGTACTGGAAACACCATATATTTT. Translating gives CASSLSNPGTGNTIYF.

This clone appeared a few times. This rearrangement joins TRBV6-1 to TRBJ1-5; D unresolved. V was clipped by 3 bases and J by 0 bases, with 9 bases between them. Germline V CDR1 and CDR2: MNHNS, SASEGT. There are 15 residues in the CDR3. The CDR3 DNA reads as TGTGCCAGCAGTGAGCTCCAGTATAGCAATCAGCCCCAGCATTTT. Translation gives CASSELQYSNQPQHF.

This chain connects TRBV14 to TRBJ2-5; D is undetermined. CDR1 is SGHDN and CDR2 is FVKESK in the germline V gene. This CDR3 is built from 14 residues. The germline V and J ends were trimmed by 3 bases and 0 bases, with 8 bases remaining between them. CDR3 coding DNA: TGTGCCAGCAGCCAGGCAAAATACCAAGAGACCCAGTACTTC. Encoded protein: CASSQAKYQETQYF.

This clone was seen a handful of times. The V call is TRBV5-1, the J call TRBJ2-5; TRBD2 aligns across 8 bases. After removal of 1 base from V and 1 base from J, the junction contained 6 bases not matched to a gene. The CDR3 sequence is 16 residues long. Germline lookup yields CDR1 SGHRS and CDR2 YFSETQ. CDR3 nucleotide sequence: TGCGCCAGCAGCTTGTCCCTTACTAGCGGCCAAGAGACCCAGTACTTC. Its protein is CASSLSLTSGQETQYF.

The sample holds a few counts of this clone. The CDR3 here is CASSLVRGTTAGELFF. As DNA, the CDR3 is TGTGCCAGCAGCTTGGTCAGAGGGACTACCGCCGGGGAGCTGTTTTTT. The chain couples TRBV5-8 to TRBJ2-2, with TRBD2 identical over 7 bases. J gave up 6 bases and V 0 bases, and 8 bases lay outside the gene matches. The CDR3 sequence is 16 residues long. CDR1 and CDR2 (germline): SGHTS, YDEGEE.

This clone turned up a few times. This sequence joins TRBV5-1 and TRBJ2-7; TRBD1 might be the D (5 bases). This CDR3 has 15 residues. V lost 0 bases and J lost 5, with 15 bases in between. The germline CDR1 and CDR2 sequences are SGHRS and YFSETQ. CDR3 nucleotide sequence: TGCGCCAGCAGCTTGGGGATAGGGGATTCCCACGAGCAGTACTTC. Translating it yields CASSLGIGDSHEQYF.

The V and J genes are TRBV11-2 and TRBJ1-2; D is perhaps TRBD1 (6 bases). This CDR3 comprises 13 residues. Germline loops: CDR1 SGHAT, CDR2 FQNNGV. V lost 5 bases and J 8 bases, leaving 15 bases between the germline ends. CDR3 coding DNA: TGTGCCAGCAGCGAAAACAGGGAAAGGGGCTACACCTTC. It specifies CASSENRERGYTF.

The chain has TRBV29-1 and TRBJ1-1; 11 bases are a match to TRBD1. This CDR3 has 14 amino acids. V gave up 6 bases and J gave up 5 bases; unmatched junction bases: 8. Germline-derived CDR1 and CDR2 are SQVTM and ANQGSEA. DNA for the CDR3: TGCAGCGTCTCCGCGGGACAGGGGGAAACTGAAGCTTTCTTT. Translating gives CSVSAGQGETEAFF.

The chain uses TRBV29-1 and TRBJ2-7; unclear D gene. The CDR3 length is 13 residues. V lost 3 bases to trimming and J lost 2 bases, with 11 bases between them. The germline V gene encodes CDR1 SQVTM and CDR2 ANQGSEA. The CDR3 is CSVERPLPYEQYF. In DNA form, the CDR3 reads TGCAGCGTTGAGCGCCCCCTACCCTACGAGCAGTACTTC.